This T cell receptor beta chain was sequenced during a study of neurological immune-mediated disorders. The CDR3 runs 13 residues. The junction had 2 bases not matched to a gene; V was cut back by 3 bases and J by 6 bases. CDR1 and CDR2 (germline): SGHRS, YFSETQ. A single record per CDR3 protein comes from TCRdb applying MiXCR to the 5' RACE reads. Here the sample spans some 80,000 distinct CDR3 sequences, approximately 5.8% being singletons. This clonotype occurred many times. Described time point: longitudinal time-point 2. The V gene is TRBV5-1, the J gene TRBJ1-5, with 8 bases fitting TRBD1. Input material: PBMCs. The source is a woman aged 55-75 years with multiple sclerosis. The CDR3 loop reads CASSSGGGQPQHF. CDR3 DNA: TGCGCCAGCAGCTCAGGGGGCGGTCAGCCCCAGCATTTT.